This TCR beta chain was observed in a study of T cell responses to AZD1222 COVID-19 vaccine (dated by TCRdb to the early 2020s). For context, the study as a whole: TCR sequencing covered over 230 trial participants: 200 to 220 given two doses of AZD1222 and 26 given two doses of MenACWY control vaccine. Trial participants were enrolled by age into 18-55, 56-69 and 70-plus year subgroups, with about 150, 28 and 57 TCR-sequenced participants respectively.

Including cysteine and phenylalanine, the CDR3 has 13 amino acids. The CDR3 DNA has 39 bases and is translated from base 1. The germline V gene specifies SGHTA as CDR1 and FQGNSA as CDR2. From V the trimming removes 5 bases and from J it removes 8 bases, while the gene matches leave 5 bases of the junction unaccounted for. General conclusions and limits of the study: No day 14 peak-response samples were available, so repertoires were characterized only after the peak T cell response. Conclusions about previously exposed vaccinees are limited, since just six or seven AZD1222 recipients were seropositive for SARS-CoV-2 at baseline. Reportedly, close to half of the unique spike-specific TCRs recognized epitopes lying outside the regions that are mutated in the B.1.351 and B.1.1.7 variants. Most participants were white British and females outnumbered males, and the authors suggested that clonal diversity may have been underestimated. The whole spike protein was spanned by vaccine-associated CD4 TCRs, and dominant responses were seen in regions 160-218 and 743-854. After two AZD1222 doses, spike-specific TCR breadth and depth were significantly higher than at day 0 and than in MenACWY recipients. In the small 56-69-year group, the increase in depth fell short of significance, most likely because of low power.

The CDR3 regions of human TCRbeta chains were analyzed by immunosequencing. On the authors' methods: TCRs in the repertoires were matched against a reference library of SARS-CoV-2-specific TCRs that had been generated with the MIRA antigen-specificity platform. Breadth meant the fraction of unique TCRs that were SARS-CoV-2-associated, whereas depth meant the fraction of total T cells that were SARS-CoV-2-associated. Using the MIRA data, each spike-specific TCR was mapped to the spike region that the TCR reacts to and placed in a CD4 or CD8 class. Log10-transformed breadth and depth values were compared by one-way ANOVA with Sidak's multiple comparisons tests. TCRdb carries this immuneACCESS record with in-frame sequences only. Its versions omit some clonotypes, under half of them owing to an unresolved V gene in the studies checked, with the rest unexplained. That table gives V, J and clone size, and the DNA gave D and trimming. The sample contains 70,000 to 95,000 clones, roughly 90% of them found a single time. Approximately 4.5% of the sample goes to the ten largest clones.

On this clone: Its antigen specificity is not known. No much larger clonotype is one base removed from it; base qualities were not supplied.

This specimen's time point label, interpreted: baseline before first vaccination. This sample's treatment or condition label indicates: meningococcal conjugate vaccine given as trial control. Vaccinee samples were obtained from the UK trials COV001 and COV002, which included a single-blind randomized controlled phase 2/3 trial of AZD1222 (ChAdOx1 nCoV-19) in healthy adults. For TCRbeta chain sequencing, PBMC samples were collected from trial participants at day 0 and at day 28 after the second dose. This sequence originates from an adult in good health. Recombination linked TRBV7-2 to TRBJ1-4, with TRBD1 matching 7 junction bases. The source material was peripheral blood, sampled on day 0 of MenACWY control vaccination. CDR3 sequence: CASSLGQLEKLFF. In nucleotides, the sequence is TGTGCCAGCAGCCTGGGACAGCTGGAAAAACTGTTTTTT.